Listed here are 17 T cell receptor beta chains from one sample, sequenced in a study of shared clonotypes between healthy human individuals. TCRdb's table, derived via immunoSEQ multiplex PCR, lists solely in-frame clones and lacks some. The data contain approximately 1,500,000 clones, roughly 98% of them singletons. Sequencing used naive CD4+ T cells sorted from blood. Described subset: CD45RA+ positively selected. The receptors derive from a man aged 25 to 40 in good health.

This sequence joins TRBV7-6 and TRBJ2-7; 7 bases are a match to TRBD1. Unmatched junction bases numbered 17, after V lost 5 bases and J lost 7 bases. The CDR3 is 16 amino acids. Germline V lookup: CDR1 SGHVS, CDR2 FNYEAQ. CDR3 sequence (DNA): TGTGCCAGCAGCGAACAAATCCGAGGGACAGTACGAGAGCAGTACTTC. Its translation is CASSEQIRGTVREQYF.

J is TRBJ2-7 and V is TRBV15; D is undetermined. This CDR3 spans 15 amino acids. V dropped 0 bases and J dropped 2 bases, with 11 bases sitting between them. Germline V gene sequence: CDR1 LNHNV, CDR2 YYDKDF (reference sequence). The CDR3 DNA reads as TGTGCCACCAGCAGAGATATAGTAGGGACCTACGAGCAGTACTTC. Translated, it gives CATSRDIVGTYEQYF.

The chain employs TRBV10-1 and TRBJ1-4; D unresolved. The CDR3 loop spans 14 amino acids. Germline loops: CDR1 WNHNN, CDR2 SYGVQD (reference sequence). Deletions cut 1 base from V and 7 bases from J, with 10 bases between. In DNA, the CDR3 is TGCGCCAGCAGTGAGTTCCCTCGGAGTGAAAAACTGTTTTTT. This translates into CASSEFPRSEKLFF.

The chain employs TRBV7-9 and TRBJ2-7; D remains unclear. CDR3 length equals 12 residues. Trimming removed 8 bases at V and 4 bases at J, with 12 bases between. Germline CDR1 reads SEHNR; CDR2 reads FQNEAQ (reference sequence). As DNA, the CDR3 is TGTGCCAGCGAAGTTGAGTGGTACGAGCAGTACTTC. It is translated as CASEVEWYEQYF.

V is TRBV28 and J is TRBJ1-3, with 8 bases lining up with TRBD1. Trimming at V came to 6 bases and at J to 2 bases, leaving 6 bases not matched to a gene. The CDR3 covers 15 residues. Germline CDR1 reads MDHEN; CDR2 reads SYDVKM. The CDR3 nucleotides read TGTGCCAGCAGGCACAGGGGGGTCCCTGGAAACACCATATATTTT. Its translation is CASRHRGVPGNTIYF.

This chain joins TRBV6-6 and TRBJ1-5, with 7 positions matching TRBD1. The CDR3 has 15 residues. CDR1 is MNHNY, CDR2 SVGAGI, per germline (reference sequence). The junction had 9 bases not matched to a gene; V was cut back by 6 bases and J by 4 bases. The CDR3 loop is CASRQARDRNQPQHF. CDR3 nucleotide sequence: TGTGCCAGCAGGCAAGCACGGGACAGAAATCAGCCCCAGCATTTT.

The V gene is TRBV10-3, the J gene TRBJ2-7; D remains unclear. The CDR3 contains 14 residues. Germline CDR1 and CDR2: ENHRY and SYGVKD. The V and J ends lost 4 bases and 1 base respectively, with 11 bases between them. The DNA of the CDR3 is TGTGCCATCAGTGGGTTGGGAAGGTCCTACGAGCAGTACTTC. As protein: CAISGLGRSYEQYF.

This chain uses TRBV29-1 with TRBJ2-7, with 8 nucleotides matching TRBD1. Germline V gives CDR1 SQVTM, CDR2 ANQGSEA. CDR3 length equals 11 residues. J gave up 5 bases and V 6 bases, and 3 bases lay outside the gene matches. The DNA for the CDR3 is TGCAGCGTCGGGACAGGCAACGAGCAGTACTTC. This gives the protein CSVGTGNEQYF.

The chain employs TRBV7-9 and TRBJ2-6; TRBD1 matches at 10 bases. The J segment lost 0 bases and the V segment lost 1 base, leaving 6 bases of the junction unmatched. Germline V gives CDR1 SEHNR, CDR2 FQNEAQ (reference sequence). This CDR3 has 19 amino acids. CDR3 sequence reads: CASSLGDRGGFSGANVLTF. The CDR3 nucleotides are TGTGCCAGCAGCTTAGGGGACAGGGGAGGCTTCTCTGGGGCCAACGTCCTGACTTTC.

The genes are TRBV28 and TRBJ1-3, with 8 bases identical to TRBD1. CDR3 length: 17 residues. Germline CDR1 and CDR2: MDHEN and SYDVKM. Trimming took 3 bases from V and 4 from J; bases not matched to a gene: 11. CDR3 sequence: CASSLVQGQGAGNTIYF. CDR3 coding DNA: TGTGCCAGCAGTTTGGTACAAGGACAGGGTGCCGGAAACACCATATATTTT.

This clone was detected once. The V gene is TRBV27, the J gene TRBJ2-1; 11 bases fit TRBD2. Germline values: CDR1 MNHEY, CDR2 SMNVEV (reference sequence). V trimming: 5 bases; J trimming: 5 bases; junction bases outside the gene matches: 14. This CDR3 contains 18 residues. CDR3 residues: CASSPLSGRALTDNEQFF. CDR3 nucleotide sequence: TGTGCCAGCAGTCCCCTTAGCGGGAGGGCCCTCACGGACAATGAGCAGTTCTTC.

To note about this clone: The same CDR3 arises from other DNA sequences in this sample as well. V gene TRBV28 combines with J gene TRBJ1-5, with 10 bases fitting TRBD1. The germline CDR1 and CDR2 sequences are MDHEN and SYDVKM. J lost 3 bases, V lost 9 bases, and 5 bases had no gene match. The CDR3 loop spans 14 amino acids. CDR3 bases: TGTGCCAGTCGGGGACAGGGGAACAATCAGCCCCAGCATTTT. Amino acids: CASRGQGNNQPQHF. The whole variable domain, remainder taken from reference TRBV28 and TRBJ1-5, is DVKVTQSSRYLVKRTGEKVFLECVQDMDHENMFWYRQDPGLGLRLIYFSYDVKMKEKGDIPEGYSVSREKKERFSLILESASTNQTSMYLCASRGQGNNQPQHFGDGTRLSIL.

Here the CDR3 DNA reads TGTGCCAGCAGCGTCACAGCCTCGAACACCGGGGAGCTGTTTTTT. Amino acid sequence: CASSVTASNTGELFF. The chain employs TRBV9 and TRBJ2-2; D not certain. Germline V CDR1 and CDR2: SGDLS, YYNGEE. V gave up 2 bases and J gave up 0 bases, with 8 bases separating them. This CDR3 comprises 15 residues.

V gene TRBV7-2 combines with J gene TRBJ2-1; 9 nucleotides match TRBD1. Germline trimming cut 5 bases from V and 5 bases from J; bases unmatched to any gene: 10. Looked up from germline, CDR1 is SGHTA and CDR2 is FQGNSA. The CDR3 runs 16 residues. CDR3 in amino acids: CASSTRDRVLDNEQFF. Here the CDR3 DNA reads TGTGCCAGCAGCACCCGGGACAGGGTTTTGGACAATGAGCAGTTCTTC.

The gene calls are TRBV18 and TRBJ2-5, with 13 nucleotides matching TRBD2. V was clipped by 5 bases and J by 0 bases; unmatched bases: 0. The CDR3 is 15 residues long. Germline-derived CDR1 and CDR2 are KGHSH and LQKENI. DNA for the CDR3: TGTGCCAGCTCAGGACTAGCGGGAGACCAAGAGACCCAGTACTTC. Translated: CASSGLAGDQETQYF.

The V call is TRBV7-3, the J call TRBJ2-1; possible D gene TRBD2, 6 bases. V was trimmed by 3 bases and J by 7 bases, leaving 13 bases between them. Germline CDR1 reads SGHTA; CDR2 reads FQGTGA. This CDR3 region has 14 residues. Here the CDR3 reads CASSFGTQANEQFF. The CDR3 region has the DNA TGTGCCAGCAGCTTCGGGACTCAGGCGAATGAGCAGTTCTTC. Based on the CDR3 plus reference TRBV7-3 and TRBJ2-1, the full variable domain is GAGVSQTPSNKVTEKGKYVELRCDPISGHTALYWYRQSLGQGPEFLIYFQGTGAADDSGLPNDRFFAVRPEGSVSTLKIQRTERGDSAVYLCASSFGTQANEQFFGPGTRLTVL.

J is TRBJ1-2 and V is TRBV7-2; TRBD1 matches at 9 bases. V lost 1 base, J lost 2 bases, and 5 bases stayed unmatched. The germline gives CDR1 SGHTA, CDR2 FQGNSA. This CDR3 is built from 16 residues. The CDR3, as DNA: TGTGCCAGCAGCTTAGTACAGGGGGCCAAAAACTATGGCTACACCTTC. Its protein is CASSLVQGAKNYGYTF.